This TCR beta chain was retrieved from a study of T cells in Graves' hyperthyroidism and ophthalmopathy. Amplification targeted TCR beta CDR3 regions from RNA transcripts. Carried out on the TCR CDR3, a first-round RT-PCR used the HTBI primer set. Each CDR3 protein is one row after TCRdb ran MiXCR on the multiplex PCR reads. The table lists roughly 110,000 distinct CDR3 sequences, approximately 15% of them singletons. In its sample, this clonotype was seen many times. The antigen is undetermined. The study's findings and limits: A model built on 13 V-J features separated ophthalmopathy from stable hyperthyroidism.

Each diagnosis drew on symptoms, thyroxine, TRAb, thyroid ultrasound and orbital computed tomography findings. The CDR3 is made up of 14 amino acids. The V end lost 6 bases, the J end lost 4 bases, and 12 bases lay between the germline ends. Germline values: CDR1 SEHNR, CDR2 FQNEAQ (reference sequence). This rearrangement joins TRBV7-9 to TRBJ2-2; D is possibly TRBD2 (6 bases). The sequence was collected from a woman between 45 and 65 years old with Graves' hyperthyroidism. Sequencing input: blood. The CDR3 region has the DNA TGTGCCAGCAGTCCGACTAGAAGCACCGGGGAGCTGTTTTTT. Its protein product is CASSPTRSTGELFF. Combining the CDR3 with reference TRBV7-9 and TRBJ2-2 gives the whole variable domain DTGVSQNPRHKITKRGQNVTFRCDPISEHNRLYWYRQTLGQGPEFLTYFQNEAQLEKSRLLSDRFSAERPKGSFSTLEIQRTEQGDSAMYLCASSPTRSTGELFFGEGSRLTVL.